These T cell receptor beta chains were read from a single sample in a study. From the RT-PCR reads, TCRdb called clonotypes with MiXCR, one entry per CDR3 protein. The sample carries about 680,000 distinct CDR3 sequences, 12% to 15% recorded once. Sequenced: memory CD4+ T cells from blood. These receptors came from a female donor in good health, serving as a healthy control. CDR3s include the opening cysteine and the closing phenylalanine or tryptophan. D genes are given only for firm matches. Not all rows give a size; the values are once, few, many and, for expanded clones, a class.

j_call	clone_size	v_call	d_call	cdr3_aa	cdr3_nt
TRBJ2-1	NA	TRBV20-1	NA	CSASDWESPYNEQFF	TGCAGTGCTAGTGACTGGGAGAGTCCCTACAATGAGCAGTTCTTC
TRBJ2-7	few	TRBV4-3	TRBD2	CASSQAERGYEQYF	TGCGCCAGCAGCCAGGCAGAGCGGGGATACGAGCAGTACTTC
TRBJ2-7	many	TRBV5-1	NA	CASSPGDSAYEQYF	TGCGCCAGCAGCCCCGGTGACAGTGCCTACGAGCAGTACTTC
TRBJ1-5	few	TRBV6-6	TRBD1	CASSYSVGTGGNQPQHF	TGTGCCAGCAGTTACTCGGTTGGGACAGGGGGAAATCAGCCCCAGCATTTT
TRBJ2-7	NA	TRBV5-1	NA	CASSPDGGFTYEQYF	TGCGCCAGCAGCCCGGACGGGGGTTTTACCTACGAGCAGTACTTC
TRBJ1-4	few	TRBV5-1	NA	CASSPEGSGGKLFF	TGCGCCAGCAGCCCGGAGGGGTCCGGAGGGAAGCTGTTTTTT
TRBJ1-1	few	TRBV18	TRBD1	CASSQTRDRDAFF	TGTGCCAGCTCACAAACCCGGGACAGGGACGCTTTCTTT
TRBJ2-7	few	TRBV11-2	NA	CASSQPFSAVYEQYF	TGTGCCAGCAGCCAACCTTTTTCGGCCGTCTACGAGCAGTACTTC
TRBJ1-4	few	TRBV20-1	NA	CSARWGITNEKLFF	TGCAGTGCTAGGTGGGGGATAACTAATGAAAAACTGTTTTTT
TRBJ2-2	many	TRBV29-1	NA	CSVSYTGELFF	TGCAGCGTGTCCTACACCGGGGAGCTGTTTTTT
TRBJ2-2	NA	TRBV28	NA	CASSPRYIPTGELFF	TGTGCCAGCAGTCCACGATACATCCCTACCGGGGAGCTGTTTTTT
TRBJ2-3	many	TRBV29-1	NA	CSVVQGDTQYF	TGCAGCGTTGTACAGGGAGATACGCAGTATTTT